Presented here are 5 T cell receptor beta chains from one specimen sequenced in a study of identical twins. TCRdb independently ran MiXCR on the 5' RACE reads; one entry per CDR3 protein. In the table there are just under 650,000 distinct CDR3 sequences, just over 7% of which are singletons. These data are also associated with another study on yellow fever vaccine responses in identical twins.

Sample: PBMCs. These receptors were obtained from a woman aged 18-30 years in good health.

The rearrangement uses TRBV15 and TRBJ2-7; possible D gene TRBD1, 5 bases. Germline CDR1 and CDR2: LNHNV and YYDKDF (reference sequence). This CDR3 has 13 residues. Trimming removed 0 bases from V and 7 bases from J, with 10 bases in between. The CDR3 loop is CATSRDGAGEQYV. The CDR3 nucleotides are TGTGCCACCAGCAGAGATGGCGCAGGGGAGCAGTACGTC.

This clonotype was seen more than once but under ten times. The rearrangement uses TRBV4-2 and TRBJ2-3; D remains unclear. The germline gives CDR1 LGHNA, CDR2 YNFKEQ. The CDR3 sequence is 13 residues long. Trimming took 4 bases from V and 4 from J, leaving 9 bases between them. The CDR3 here is CASSPHVADTQYF. The CDR3 DNA reads TGTGCCAGCAGCCCCCACGTCGCAGATACGCAGTATTTT.

This clonotype was picked up many times. CDR3 region: CASSQARGRNTEAFF. CDR3 nucleotide sequence: TGTGCCAGCAGCCAAGCAAGGGGGCGGAACACTGAAGCTTTCTTT. The genes are TRBV14 and TRBJ1-1; TRBD1 aligns across 7 bases. CDR3 size: 15 residues. Germline CDR1 SGHDN, CDR2 FVKESK. V lost 1 base to trimming and J lost 1 base; unmatched junction nucleotides: 3.

This clonotype showed up many times. V gene TRBV12-3 or TRBV12-4 combines with J gene TRBJ2-1; 7 bases are shared with TRBD2. V gave up 5 bases and J gave up 0 bases; unmatched junction bases: 1. The CDR3 has 14 amino acids. The CDR3 DNA reads as TGTGCCAGCAGTACTAGCGACTCCTACAATGAGCAGTTCTTC. It is translated as CASSTSDSYNEQFF.

This clonotype turned up a few times. This chain connects TRBV5-5 to TRBJ1-5; tentatively, D is TRBD1 (5 bases). The CDR3 sequence is 17 residues long. The V end lost 3 bases, the J end lost 10 bases, and 26 bases lay between the germline ends. Germline V CDR1 and CDR2: SGHKS, YYEKEE (reference sequence). CDR3 protein: CASSSAGLGAGGSPQHF. CDR3 DNA: TGTGCCAGCAGCTCTGCCGGCCTTGGGGCCGGTGGTAGTCCCCAGCATTTT.